The 5 T cell receptor beta chains in this list originate from one sample, sequenced in a study of beta chain features in type 1 diabetes (dated by TCRdb to the late 2010s). Results the study describes overall, beyond this receptor: A moderate but significant shortening of TCRB CDR3 length was observed in type 1 diabetes patients in all four CD4+ subsets.

Receptor libraries were prepared by the immunoSEQ multiplex PCR assay. The entire isolated RNA was reverse transcribed using the High Capacity cDNA Reverse Transcription Kit, and thus expressed TCRB transcripts were sequenced. TCRdb limited this immuneACCESS table to in-frame rearrangements with V and J called. A share of clones is missing; checked studies link under half to unresolved V genes, and the rest is unexplained. This sample comprises over 600,000 clones, 9.5% to 15% of them detected only once. The ten most abundant clones make up more than 0.1% of the sample. These receptors lack a known antigen. Specimen: naive CD4+ T cells from blood. The meaning of the sample's cell subset or site label: true naive CD4+ T cells. These receptors were collected from a young man with type 1 diabetes.

This clone was seen a few times. The V gene is TRBV6-5, the J gene TRBJ2-7; 10 nucleotides agree with TRBD2. The CDR3 is made up of 16 amino acids. V lost 4 bases, J lost 7 bases, and 13 bases stayed unmatched. Per the germline V gene, CDR1 is MNHEY and CDR2 is SVGAGI. The CDR3: CASSSLSGGNRGEQYF. The CDR3 nucleotides are TGTGCCAGCAGTTCCCTTAGCGGGGGGAACCGGGGGGAGCAGTACTTC.

This clone has more than one count but fewer than ten. The chain joins TRBV11-3 to TRBJ2-1; the match to TRBD1 covers 9 bases. J gave up 6 bases and V 1 base, and 4 bases lay outside the gene matches. The CDR3 has 15 residues. The germline CDR1 and CDR2 sequences are SGHNT and YENEEA. The CDR3 region has the DNA TGTGCCAGCAGCTTAGGGCAGGGACAGGGCAATGAGCAGTTCTTC. This encodes CASSLGQGQGNEQFF.

The chain recombines TRBV11-2 with TRBJ2-3, with a tentative D call TRBD2 (5 bases). The CDR3 contains 12 residues. V was trimmed by 2 bases and J by 9 bases, leaving 9 bases between them. Germline assignment: CDR1 SGHAT and CDR2 FQNNGV. DNA of the CDR3: TGTGCCAGCAGCTTAACGGGGTACACGCAGTATTTT. Amino acids: CASSLTGYTQYF.

This clone was seen a handful of times. V gene TRBV19 combines with J gene TRBJ1-6; no clear D. Germline CDR1 and CDR2: LNHDA and SQIVND (reference sequence). CDR3 length equals 12 residues. The V and J ends lost 3 bases and 14 bases respectively, with 11 bases between them. The CDR3 DNA sequence: TGTGCCAGTAGTATCACACGGGAGGCCCTCCACTTT. This encodes CASSITREALHF.

The chain combines TRBV5-1 with TRBJ2-2, with 8 bases that match TRBD1. The CDR3 length is 16 residues. The germline V gene has CDR1 SGHRS and CDR2 YFSETQ. V trimming: 3 bases; J trimming: 1 base; junction bases outside the gene matches: 5. In DNA, the CDR3 is TGCGCCAGCAGCTCTGACAGGGGAGTGAACACCGGGGAGCTGTTTTTT. It codes for CASSSDRGVNTGELFF.